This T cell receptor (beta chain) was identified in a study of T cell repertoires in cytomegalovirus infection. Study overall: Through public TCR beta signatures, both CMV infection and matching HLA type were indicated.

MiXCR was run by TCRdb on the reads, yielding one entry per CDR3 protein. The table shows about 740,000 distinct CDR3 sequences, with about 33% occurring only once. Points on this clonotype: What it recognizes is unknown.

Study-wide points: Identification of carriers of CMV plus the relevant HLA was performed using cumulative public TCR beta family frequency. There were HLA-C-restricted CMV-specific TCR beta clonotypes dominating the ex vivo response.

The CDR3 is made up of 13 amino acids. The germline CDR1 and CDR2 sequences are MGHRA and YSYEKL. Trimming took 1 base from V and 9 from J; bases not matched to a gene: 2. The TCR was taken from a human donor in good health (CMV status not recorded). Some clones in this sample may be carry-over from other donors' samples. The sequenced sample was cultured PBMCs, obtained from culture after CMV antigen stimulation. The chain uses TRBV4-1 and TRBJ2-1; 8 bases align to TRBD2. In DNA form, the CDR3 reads TGCGCCAGCAGCCAAGTTAGCGGGGTTGAGCAGTTCTTC. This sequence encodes CASSQVSGVEQFF.